This T cell receptor (beta chain) was identified during a study of T-cell reconstitution after alpha-beta-depleted transplantation in children. This clonotype was detected ten times or more. Its target is not known. Study-level findings and limits: A year post-transplant, T-cell counts and diversity derived mostly from newly produced T cells. Surviving recipient T cells and thymic progenitors produced the high day-60 TCRbeta diversity seen in some patients. Alpha-beta T cells present about two months after transplant were reported to originate from several hundred expanded graft clones.

This CDR3 has 13 residues. Trimming removed 7 bases at V and 6 bases at J, with 16 bases between. Germline V gives CDR1 SEHNR, CDR2 FQNEAQ (reference sequence). TCRbeta library construction was performed incorporating unique molecular identifiers. TCRdb recomputed calls from the PCR reads with MiXCR, one row per CDR3 protein. The data hold roughly 30,000 distinct CDR3 sequences, with about 7% observed a single time. The clonotype originates from a child younger than two who had a stem cell transplant for acute myeloid leukemia, so the T cells may come from the graft donor. The chain is built from TRBV7-9 and TRBJ2-7; D is undetermined. The material was peripheral blood, obtained 60 days after TCRalphabeta/CD19-depleted stem cell transplant. This CDR3 reads CASTQTPYPEQYF. The CDR3 DNA reads as TGTGCCAGCACCCAAACCCCCTACCCCGAGCAGTACTTC.